This entry features one T cell receptor beta chain sequence. This entry belongs to a study of OX40 agonist ivuxolimab in advanced cancers. The V and J ends lost 0 bases and 7 bases respectively, with 16 bases between them. Germline-derived CDR1 and CDR2 are LGHNA and YNFKEQ. The CDR3 runs to 15 residues. Only in-frame clones appear in the TCRdb table, and some are missing; sequencing was by immunoSEQ multiplex PCR. The sample includes tens of thousands of clones, about 93% of them seen just once. V and J are TRBV4-2 and TRBJ2-7, with no clear D. The source is an adult with an advanced solid tumor such as melanoma, head and neck, liver or kidney cancer. The sample was CD4+ or CD8+ T cells sorted from blood, taken in a trial of the OX40 agonist ivuxolimab. The CDR3 is CASSQDWVNPLEQYF. The CDR3 DNA is TGTGCCAGCAGCCAAGATTGGGTAAACCCCCTGGAGCAGTACTTC.